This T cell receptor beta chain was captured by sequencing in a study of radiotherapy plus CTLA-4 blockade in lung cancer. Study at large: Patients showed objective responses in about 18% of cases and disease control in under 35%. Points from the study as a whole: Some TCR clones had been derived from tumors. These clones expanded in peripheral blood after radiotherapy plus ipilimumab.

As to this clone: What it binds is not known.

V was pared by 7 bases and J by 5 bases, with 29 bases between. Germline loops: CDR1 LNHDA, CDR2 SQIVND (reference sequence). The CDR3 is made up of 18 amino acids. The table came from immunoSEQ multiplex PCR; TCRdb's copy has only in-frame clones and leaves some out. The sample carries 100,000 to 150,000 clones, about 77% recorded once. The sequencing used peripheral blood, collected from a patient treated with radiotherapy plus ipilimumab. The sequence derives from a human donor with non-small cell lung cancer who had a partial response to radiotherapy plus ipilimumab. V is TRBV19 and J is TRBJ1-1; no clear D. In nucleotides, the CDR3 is TGTGCCAGTACCAGACGGGGAAATACCGCCCCGGGAAGAACTGAAGCTTTCTTT. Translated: CASTRRGNTAPGRTEAFF.